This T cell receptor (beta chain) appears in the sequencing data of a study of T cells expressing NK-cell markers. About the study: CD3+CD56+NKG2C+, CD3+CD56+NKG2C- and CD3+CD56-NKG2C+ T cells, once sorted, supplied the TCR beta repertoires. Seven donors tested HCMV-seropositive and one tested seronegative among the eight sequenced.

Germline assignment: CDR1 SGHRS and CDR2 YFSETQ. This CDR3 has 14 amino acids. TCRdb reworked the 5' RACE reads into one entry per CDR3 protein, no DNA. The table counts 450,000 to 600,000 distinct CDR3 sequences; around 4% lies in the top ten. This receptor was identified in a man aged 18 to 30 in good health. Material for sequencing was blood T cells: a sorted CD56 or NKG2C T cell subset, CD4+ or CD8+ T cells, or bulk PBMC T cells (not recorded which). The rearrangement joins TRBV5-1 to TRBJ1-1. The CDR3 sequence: CASSRTVGNTEAFF.